Listed here is a single T cell receptor beta chain. CDR1 is MNHEY and CDR2 is SVGAGI in the germline V gene. The CDR3 totals 15 residues. The assay was immunoSEQ multiplex PCR, and TCRdb's table has in-frame clones only and misses some. The sample gives about 17,000 clones, 72% of which show up once; about 19% is in the top ten. Indicated treatment: randomized to nivolumab then ipilimumab (arm A) or the reverse (arm B). The sample belongs to a study of sequential checkpoint blockade in melanoma. Across the study: Patients were randomized 1:1 to nivolumab-then-ipilimumab or ipilimumab-then-nivolumab first-line.

This clonotype was sampled from a human donor with melanoma. The chain joins TRBV6-5 to TRBJ2-5; no reliable D call. The tail of the sequence fits TRBJ2-7 better, so the J call may be wrong. The specimen comprised CD8+ T cells sorted from blood (inferred from file names), sampled from a patient given nivolumab and ipilimumab in sequence. The CDR3 sequence: CASSYSWADTYEQYF. In nucleotides, the CDR3 is TGTGCCAGCAGTTACTCATGGGCAGACACCTACGAGCAGTACTTC.